This TCR beta chain was recorded in a study of breast tumors, draining lymph nodes, adjacent tissues. In this sample, this clonotype turned up many times. No antigen is known for it. Axillary draining lymph nodes of breast cancer patients supplied the node samples. Via MiXCR, TCRdb re-called the multiplex PCR reads, giving one row per CDR3 protein. This sample has 200,000 or so distinct CDR3 sequences; approximately 33% occur once, and the top ten carry roughly 4%. Germline CDR1 SGHRS, CDR2 YFSETQ. Trimming pared 1 base from V and 1 base from J, leaving 8 bases between. The CDR3 covers 14 residues. Study-level results: That most tumor T cells come from lymph nodes remained unproven. Findings are consistent with lymph node origin and intratumoral expansion of most tumor T cells. Tumor repertoires ranked between lymph nodes and nontumor tissue in diversity, with V and J gene preferences. Luminal-like breast cancer showed significantly greater tumor-nontumor repertoire similarity than basal-like breast cancer did.

This rearrangement joins TRBV5-1 to TRBJ2-5, with D tentatively TRBD2 (5 bases). Material: axillary lymph node tissue. The receptor was derived from a female donor with breast cancer. Some clones in this sample may be carry-over from other donors' samples. The CDR3 DNA sequence: TGCGCCAGCAGCTTGATCGCGGGCCAAGAGACCCAGTACTTC. This encodes CASSLIAGQETQYF.